The T cell receptor (beta chain) under discussion was sequenced for a study of control samples from healthy donors and cancer patients. Germline V gene sequence: CDR1 SGHRS, CDR2 YFSETQ. Trimming pared 5 bases from V and 0 bases from J, leaving 12 bases between. This CDR3 spans 14 amino acids. Assay: immunoSEQ multiplex PCR; the TCRdb copy retains only in-frame clones and omits some. The sample carries around 130,000 clones, more than 70% recorded once. The chain joins TRBV5-1 to TRBJ2-7; a weak D match, TRBD1 (6 bases). Sequencing was carried out using blood. The clonotype originates from a man over 45 in good health. DNA for the CDR3: TGCGCCAGCAGAGCGGACAGTATCTCCTACGAGCAGTACTTC. It codes for CASRADSISYEQYF. Using reference TRBV5-1 and TRBJ2-7 for the parts outside the CDR3, the full variable domain is KAGVTQTPRYLIKTRGQQVTLSCSPISGHRSVSWYQQTPGQGLQFLFEYFSETQRNKGNFPGRFSGRQFSNSRSEMNVSTLELGDSALYLCASRADSISYEQYFGPGTRLTVT.